This T cell receptor beta chain is from a study of blood T cells in healthy people across ages. Per the germline V gene, CDR1 is SGHVS and CDR2 is FNYEAQ. The CDR3 spans 17 residues. The V and J ends lost 0 bases and 2 bases respectively, with 13 bases between them. Then a second PCR, running about 6 to 11 cycles, was carried out with a sample-barcoded 5' primer and a J-beta primer mix. Each CDR3 protein is one row after TCRdb ran MiXCR on the 5' RACE reads. The sample contains hundreds of thousands of distinct CDR3 sequences, roughly 32% of which appear only once. Input material: blood. This clonotype was obtained from a woman older than 75 in good health. The chain uses TRBV7-6 and TRBJ2-2; tentative D call: TRBD1 (6 bases). This chain's CDR3 is CASSLAVRGPNTGELFF. DNA for the CDR3: TGTGCCAGCAGCTTAGCAGTCAGGGGTCCTAACACCGGGGAGCTGTTTTTT.